The sequence of this T cell receptor beta chain was determined in a study of shared clonotypes between healthy human individuals. V lost 0 bases to trimming and J lost 1 base, with 11 bases between them. The CDR3 is 17 amino acids. The germline V gene encodes CDR1 SGDLS and CDR2 YYNGEE. Study-level findings and limits: Richness estimates generally favored naive over memory subsets.

Comments on this clone: Its target is unknown.

Repertoires were generated with immunoSEQ multiplex PCR, while TCRdb's copy carries only in-frame clones and drops some. Of hundreds of thousands of clones listed, 90% to 97% are singletons. This TCR derives from a woman aged 25 to 45 in good health. Sequences were obtained from naive CD4+ T cells sorted from blood. Subset described: CD45RA+ positively selected. The chain carries TRBV9 and TRBJ2-6; D not certain. The CDR3 nucleotides are TGTGCCAGCAGCGTAGGTTGGGGTACGTCTGGGGCCAACGTCCTGACTTTC. This encodes CASSVGWGTSGANVLTF. The whole variable domain, remainder taken from reference TRBV9 and TRBJ2-6, is DSGVTQTPKHLITATGQRVTLRCSPRSGDLSVYWYQQSLDQGLQFLIQYYNGEERAKGNILERFSAQQFPDLHSELNLSSLELGDSALYFCASSVGWGTSGANVLTFGAGSRLTVL.